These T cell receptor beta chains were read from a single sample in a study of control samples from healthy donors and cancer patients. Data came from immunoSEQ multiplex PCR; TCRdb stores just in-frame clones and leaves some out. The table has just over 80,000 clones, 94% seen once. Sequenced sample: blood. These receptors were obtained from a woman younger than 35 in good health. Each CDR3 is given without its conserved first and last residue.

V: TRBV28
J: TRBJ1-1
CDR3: ASRGNPTGVAEAF

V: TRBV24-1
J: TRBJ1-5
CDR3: ATSDLGGQPQH

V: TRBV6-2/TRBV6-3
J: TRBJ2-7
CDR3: ASSAGTSGRYEQY

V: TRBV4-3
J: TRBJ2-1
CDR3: ASSRGTVDNEQF

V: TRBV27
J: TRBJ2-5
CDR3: ASSYSGIETQY

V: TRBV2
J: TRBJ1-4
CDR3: ASSVWATNEKLF

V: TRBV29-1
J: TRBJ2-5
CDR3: SVSGSQETQY

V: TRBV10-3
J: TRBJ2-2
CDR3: AISDRVIGHRGAV

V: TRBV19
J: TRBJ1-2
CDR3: ASSREHGYT

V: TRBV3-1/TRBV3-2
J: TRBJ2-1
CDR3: ASSQWGGSDNEQF

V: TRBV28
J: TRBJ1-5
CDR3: ASTTRHNQPQH

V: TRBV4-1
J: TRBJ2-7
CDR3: ASREQRRGTYEQY

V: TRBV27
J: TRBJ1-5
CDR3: ASRVGVSNQPQH

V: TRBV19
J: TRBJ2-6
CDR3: ASSLGGTGANVLT

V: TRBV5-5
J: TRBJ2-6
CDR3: ASSPRSGVSSGANVLT

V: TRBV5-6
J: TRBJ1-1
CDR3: ASSLGGGTEAF

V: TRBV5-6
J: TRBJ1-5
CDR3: ASSLFRDTDQPQH

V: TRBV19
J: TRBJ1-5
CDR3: ASTRQGLNQPQH

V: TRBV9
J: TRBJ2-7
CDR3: ASSVEASGALEQY

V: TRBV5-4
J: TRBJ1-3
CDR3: ASSVFRENSGNTIY

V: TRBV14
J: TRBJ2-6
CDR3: ASSLTGAGANVLT

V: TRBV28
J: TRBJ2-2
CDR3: ASGGAPGELF

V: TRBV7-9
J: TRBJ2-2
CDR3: ASSLGYGELF

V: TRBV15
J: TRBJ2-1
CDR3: ATSRDEGLAGGNEQF

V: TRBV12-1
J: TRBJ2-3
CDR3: AGADTQY

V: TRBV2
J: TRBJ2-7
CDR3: ASSAGTGVDEQY